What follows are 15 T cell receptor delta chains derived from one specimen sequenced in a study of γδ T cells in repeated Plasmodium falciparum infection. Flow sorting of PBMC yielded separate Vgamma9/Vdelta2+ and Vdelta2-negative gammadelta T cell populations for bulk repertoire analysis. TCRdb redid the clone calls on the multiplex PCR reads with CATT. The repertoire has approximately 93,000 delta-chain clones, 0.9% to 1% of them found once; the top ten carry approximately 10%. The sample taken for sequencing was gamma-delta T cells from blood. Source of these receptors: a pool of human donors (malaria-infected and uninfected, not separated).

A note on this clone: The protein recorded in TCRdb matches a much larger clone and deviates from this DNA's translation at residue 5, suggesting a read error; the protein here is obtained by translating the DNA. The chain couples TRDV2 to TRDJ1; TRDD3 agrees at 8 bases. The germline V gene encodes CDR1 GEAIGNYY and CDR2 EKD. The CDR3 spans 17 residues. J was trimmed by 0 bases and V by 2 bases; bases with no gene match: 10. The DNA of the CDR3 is TGTGCCTGTGACATCGTAGGGCTTGGGGGATACACCGATAAACTCATCTTT. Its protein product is CACDIVGLGGYTDKLIF.

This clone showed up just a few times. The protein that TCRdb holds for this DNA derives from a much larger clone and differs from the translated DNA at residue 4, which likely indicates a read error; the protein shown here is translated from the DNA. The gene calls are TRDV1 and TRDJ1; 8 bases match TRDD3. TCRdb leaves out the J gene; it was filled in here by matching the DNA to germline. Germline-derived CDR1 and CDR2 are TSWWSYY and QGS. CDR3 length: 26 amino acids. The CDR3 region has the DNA TGTGCTCTTGAGGAACTGTTCGGGGGGCCAGTCTTGACTGCGTACTGGGGGTTACCTTACACCGATAAACTCATCTTT. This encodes CALEELFGGPVLTAYWGLPYTDKLIF.

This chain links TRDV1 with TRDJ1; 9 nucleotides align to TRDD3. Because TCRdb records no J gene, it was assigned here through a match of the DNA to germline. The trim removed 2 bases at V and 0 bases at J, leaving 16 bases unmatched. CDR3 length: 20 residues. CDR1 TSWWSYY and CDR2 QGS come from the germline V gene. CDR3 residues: CALGEKNGLRSGGYTDKLIF. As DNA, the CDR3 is TGTGCTCTTGGGGAAAAAAATGGCCTACGGTCTGGGGGATACACCGATAAACTCATCTTT.

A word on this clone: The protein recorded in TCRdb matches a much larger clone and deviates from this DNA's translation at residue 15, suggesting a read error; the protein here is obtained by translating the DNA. The CDR3 region is CALGELVAPRGIGTGKLIF. CDR3 bases: TGTGCTCTTGGGGAACTAGTCGCCCCTCGGGGGATAGGGACCGGTAAACTCATCTTT. The V and J genes are TRDV1 and TRDJ1; 8 bases fit TRDD3. The J gene, absent from TCRdb, was called here by matching the DNA to germline. Germline V gene data show CDR1 as TSWWSYY and CDR2 as QGS. The CDR3 covers 19 residues.

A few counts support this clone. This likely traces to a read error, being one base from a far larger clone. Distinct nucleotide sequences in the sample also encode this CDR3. This CDR3 is CALGPIYWGISHPYTDKLIF. The CDR3 bases are TGTGCTCTTGGGCCGATTTACTGGGGGATATCCCACCCGTACACCGATAAACTCATCTTC. The rearrangement joins TRDV1 to TRDJ1, with TRDD3 identical over 11 bases. Looked up from germline, CDR1 is TSWWSYY and CDR2 is QGS. The CDR3 has 20 residues.

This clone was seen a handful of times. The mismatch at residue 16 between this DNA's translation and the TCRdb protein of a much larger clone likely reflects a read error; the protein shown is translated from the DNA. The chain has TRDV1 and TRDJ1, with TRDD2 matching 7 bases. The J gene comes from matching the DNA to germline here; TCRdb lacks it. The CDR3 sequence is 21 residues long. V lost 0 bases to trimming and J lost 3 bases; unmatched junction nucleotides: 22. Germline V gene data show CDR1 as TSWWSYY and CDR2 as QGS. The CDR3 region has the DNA TGTGCTCTTGGGGAACTCCTTCCTGCACTCTGGAGCTACGATCACGCCGATAAACTCATCTTT. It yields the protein CALGELLPALWSYDHADKLIF.

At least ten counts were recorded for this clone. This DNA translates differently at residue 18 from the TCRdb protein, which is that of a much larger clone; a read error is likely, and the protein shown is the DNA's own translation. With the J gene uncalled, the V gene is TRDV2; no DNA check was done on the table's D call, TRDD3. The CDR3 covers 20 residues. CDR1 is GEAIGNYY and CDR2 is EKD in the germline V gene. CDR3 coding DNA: TGTGCCTGTGACCCGCTTTATGTTACTGGGGGATATACTTCATCCGATAAACCCATCTTT. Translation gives CACDPLYVTGGYTSSDKPIF.

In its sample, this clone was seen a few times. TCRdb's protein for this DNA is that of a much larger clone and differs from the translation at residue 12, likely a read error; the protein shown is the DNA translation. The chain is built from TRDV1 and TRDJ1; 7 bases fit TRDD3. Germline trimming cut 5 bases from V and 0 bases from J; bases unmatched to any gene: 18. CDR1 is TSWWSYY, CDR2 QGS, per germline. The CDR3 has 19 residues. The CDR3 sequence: CALGSCKWGTRWYTDKLIF. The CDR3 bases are TGTGCTCTTGGGTCCTGTAAGTGGGGGACCCGGTGGTACACCGATAAACTCATCTTT.

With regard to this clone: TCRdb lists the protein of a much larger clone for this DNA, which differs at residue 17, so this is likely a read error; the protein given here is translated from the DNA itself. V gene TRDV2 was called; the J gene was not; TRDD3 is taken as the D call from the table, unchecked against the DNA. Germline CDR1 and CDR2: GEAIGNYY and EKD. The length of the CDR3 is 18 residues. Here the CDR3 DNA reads TGTGCCTGTGACGCCATTAATACTGGGGGCCTGTACACCGATAAACTCACCTTT. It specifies CACDAINTGGLYTDKLTF.

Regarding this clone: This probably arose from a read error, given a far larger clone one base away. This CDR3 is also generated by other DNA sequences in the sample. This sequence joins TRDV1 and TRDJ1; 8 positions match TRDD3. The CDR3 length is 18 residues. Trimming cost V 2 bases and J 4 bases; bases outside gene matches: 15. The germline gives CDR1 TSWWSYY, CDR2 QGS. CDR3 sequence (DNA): TGTGCTCTTGGGGAAGCGCGAACGAGGGATGGGGGATGCGATAAACTCATCTTT. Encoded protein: CALGEARTRDGGCDKLIF.

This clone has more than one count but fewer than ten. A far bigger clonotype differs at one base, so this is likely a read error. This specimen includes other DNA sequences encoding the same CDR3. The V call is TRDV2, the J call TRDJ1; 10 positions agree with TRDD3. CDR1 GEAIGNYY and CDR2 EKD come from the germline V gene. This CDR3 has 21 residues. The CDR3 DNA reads TGTGCCTGTGACACCGTCTCACCTCCGACCGTACTGGGGGATCACACAGATAAACTCATCTTT. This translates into CACDTVSPPTVLGDHTDKLIF.

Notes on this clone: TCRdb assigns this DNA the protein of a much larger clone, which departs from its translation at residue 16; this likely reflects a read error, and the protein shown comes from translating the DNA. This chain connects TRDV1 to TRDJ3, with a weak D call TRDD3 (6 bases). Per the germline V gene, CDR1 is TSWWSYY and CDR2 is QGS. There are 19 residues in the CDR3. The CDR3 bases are TGTGCTCTCGAACCTTCACTCGGGGGGACATCCTGGGACACCCGAAAGATGTTTTTC. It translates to CALEPSLGGTSWDTRKMFF.

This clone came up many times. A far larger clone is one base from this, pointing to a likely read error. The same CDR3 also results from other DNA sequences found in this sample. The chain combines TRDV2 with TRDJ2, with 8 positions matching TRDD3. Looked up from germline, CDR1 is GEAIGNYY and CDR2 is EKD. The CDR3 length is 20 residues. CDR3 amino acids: CACDTLGELRSDALTAQLFF. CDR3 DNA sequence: TGTGCCTGTGACACTCTGGGGGAACTCCGCTCGGACGCTTTGACGGCACAACTCTTCTTT.

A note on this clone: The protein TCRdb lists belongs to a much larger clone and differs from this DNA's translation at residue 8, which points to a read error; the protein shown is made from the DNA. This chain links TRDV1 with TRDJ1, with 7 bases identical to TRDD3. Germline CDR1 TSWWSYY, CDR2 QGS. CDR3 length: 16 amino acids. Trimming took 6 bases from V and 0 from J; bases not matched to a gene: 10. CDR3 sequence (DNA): TGTGCTCTTGGCCCCCTGGGGGCTGAGCACACCGATAAACTCATCTTT. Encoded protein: CALGPLGAEHTDKLIF.

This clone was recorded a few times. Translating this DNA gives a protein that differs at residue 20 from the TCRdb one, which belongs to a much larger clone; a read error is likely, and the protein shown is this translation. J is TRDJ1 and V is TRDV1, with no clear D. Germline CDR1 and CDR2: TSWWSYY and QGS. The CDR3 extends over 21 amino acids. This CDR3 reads CALGEGLSPSSIPLYTDKLTF. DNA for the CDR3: TGTGCTCTTGGGGAAGGCCTCTCCCCATCGAGTATCCCGCTGTACACCGATAAACTCACCTTT.